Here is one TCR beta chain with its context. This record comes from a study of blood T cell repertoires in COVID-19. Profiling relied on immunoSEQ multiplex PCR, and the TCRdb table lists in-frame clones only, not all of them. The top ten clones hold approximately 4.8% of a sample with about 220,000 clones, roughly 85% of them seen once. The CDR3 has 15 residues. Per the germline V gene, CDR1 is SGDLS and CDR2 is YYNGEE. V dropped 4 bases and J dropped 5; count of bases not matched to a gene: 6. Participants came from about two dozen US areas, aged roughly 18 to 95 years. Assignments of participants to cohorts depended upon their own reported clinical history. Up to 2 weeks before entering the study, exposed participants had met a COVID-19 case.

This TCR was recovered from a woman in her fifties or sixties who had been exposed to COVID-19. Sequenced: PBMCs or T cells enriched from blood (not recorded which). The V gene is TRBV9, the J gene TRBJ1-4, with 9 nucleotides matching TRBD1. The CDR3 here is CASSPSGTGNEKLFF. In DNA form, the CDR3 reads TGTGCCAGCAGCCCCTCGGGGACAGGGAATGAAAAACTGTTTTTT.